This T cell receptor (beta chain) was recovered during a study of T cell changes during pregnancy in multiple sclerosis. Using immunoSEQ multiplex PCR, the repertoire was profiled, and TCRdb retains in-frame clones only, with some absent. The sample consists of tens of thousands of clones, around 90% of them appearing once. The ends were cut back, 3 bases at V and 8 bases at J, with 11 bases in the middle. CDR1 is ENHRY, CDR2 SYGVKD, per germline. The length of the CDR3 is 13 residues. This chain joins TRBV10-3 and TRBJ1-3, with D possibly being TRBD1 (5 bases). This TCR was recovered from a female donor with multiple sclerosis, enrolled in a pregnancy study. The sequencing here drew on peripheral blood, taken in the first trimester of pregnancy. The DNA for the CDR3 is TGTGCCATCAGTGAAGGCCAGGGCGACACCATATATTTT. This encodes CAISEGQGDTIYF.